Listed below are T cell receptor beta chains from one sample, sequenced in a study of blood T cell repertoires in COVID-19. The assay was immunoSEQ multiplex PCR, and TCRdb's table has in-frame clones only and misses some. The sample lists about 29,000 clones; roughly nine tenths were seen once. What was sequenced was peripheral blood. The receptors stem from a human donor in a cohort sampled during active COVID-19. CDR3s include the opening cysteine and the closing phenylalanine or tryptophan. D genes are given only for firm matches.

v_call	cdr3_length	d_call	cdr3_aa
TRBV6-5	12	NA	CASSPGSTEAFF
TRBV7-8	15	TRBD1	CASSSSTGGFLEQYF
TRBV7-3	15	NA	CASSLAGGPYNEQFF
TRBV28	14	TRBD1	CASRPRDRGETQYF
TRBV7-2	16	NA	CATRDSWGGRGNTIYF
TRBV19	14	TRBD1	CASRDSGGPYEQYF
TRBV21-1	19	NA	CASSEEGTGGGGAKNIQYF
TRBV7-2	13	NA	CASSLGRAYEQYF
TRBV4-1	15	NA	CASSQEWATNEKLFF
TRBV6-2/TRBV6-3	15	NA	CASSYSSGAKNIQYF
TRBV7-8	14	TRBD2	CASSQAGGLETQYF
TRBV28	13	TRBD1	CASRQGPNQPQHF
TRBV9	15	NA	CASSVDSNSYNEQFF
TRBV15	13	NA	CATSRLGSTEAFF
TRBV19	14	TRBD1	CASSQMTGNQPQHF
TRBV28	18	TRBD1	CASRLPRQGAFFDNEQFF
TRBV7-8	14	NA	CASSLTVRSYEQYF
TRBV23-1	15	NA	CASSQPARGNYGYTF
TRBV20-1	8	TRBD1	CSATTGFF
TRBV7-9	13	NA	CASSYQQVYEQYF
TRBV9	14	NA	CASSVGWGGETQYF
TRBV5-4	14	NA	CASSSTAPNYGYTF
TRBV7-2	15	NA	CASSRGGIRADTQYF
TRBV5-6	12	NA	CASSLAGGTQYF
TRBV6-2/TRBV6-3	14	NA	CASSISRGSYEQYF
TRBV29-1	13	TRBD1	CSVDAGGIAEAFF
TRBV7-9	14	NA	CASSSGVKDYGYTF
TRBV7-3	14	NA	CASSFNSYDNEQFF
TRBV6-1	14	NA	CASSDRHSNQPQHF
TRBV29-1	15	TRBD2	CSTEGLAGGRETQYF
TRBV28	14	NA	CASSLSQGGTEAFF
TRBV6-2/TRBV6-3	16	NA	CASSALPGSTNEKLFF
TRBV29-1	14	NA	CSADQGLLYNEQFF
TRBV27	13	NA	CASRSSGANVLTF
TRBV29-1	13	NA	CSVAHLVEETQYF
TRBV9	13	NA	CASSGAIPYEQYF
TRBV18	14	NA	CASSPVGNTYEQYF
TRBV28	15	TRBD1	CASLTWGQANEKLFF
TRBV5-8	15	NA	CASSIRQRVGYEQYF
TRBV24-1	15	NA	CATSDAVDSQETQYF